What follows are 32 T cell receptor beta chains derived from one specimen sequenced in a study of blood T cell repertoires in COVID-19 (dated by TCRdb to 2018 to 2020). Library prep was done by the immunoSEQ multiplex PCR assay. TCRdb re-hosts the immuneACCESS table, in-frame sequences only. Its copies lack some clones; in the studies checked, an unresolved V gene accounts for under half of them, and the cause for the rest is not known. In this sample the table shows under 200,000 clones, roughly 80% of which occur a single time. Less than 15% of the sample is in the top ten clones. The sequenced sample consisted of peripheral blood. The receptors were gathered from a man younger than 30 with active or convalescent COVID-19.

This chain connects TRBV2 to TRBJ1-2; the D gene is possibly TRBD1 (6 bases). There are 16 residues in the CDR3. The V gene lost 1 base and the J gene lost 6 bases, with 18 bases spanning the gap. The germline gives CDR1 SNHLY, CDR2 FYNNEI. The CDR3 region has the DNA TGTGCCAGCAGTGAAGGGTTCGGGGGGGGCAGGCATGGCTACACCTTC. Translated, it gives CASSEGFGGGRHGYTF. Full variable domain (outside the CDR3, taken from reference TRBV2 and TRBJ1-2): EPEVTQTPSHQVTQMGQEVILRCVPISNHLYFYWYRQILGQKVEFLVSFYNNEISEKSEIFDDQFSVERPDGSNFTLKIRSTKLEDSAMYFCASSEGFGGGRHGYTFGSGTRLTVV.

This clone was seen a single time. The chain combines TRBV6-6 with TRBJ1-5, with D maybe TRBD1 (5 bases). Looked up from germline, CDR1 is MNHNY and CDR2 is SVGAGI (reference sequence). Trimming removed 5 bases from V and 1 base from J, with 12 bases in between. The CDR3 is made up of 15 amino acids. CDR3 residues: CASSIGAYSNQPQHF. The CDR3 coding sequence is TGTGCCAGCAGTATTGGGGCGTACAGCAATCAGCCCCAGCATTTT.

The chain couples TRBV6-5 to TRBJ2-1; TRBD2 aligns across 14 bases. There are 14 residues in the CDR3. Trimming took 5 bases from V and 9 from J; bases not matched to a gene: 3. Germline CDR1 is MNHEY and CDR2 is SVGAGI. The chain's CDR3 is CASSRLAGGSEQFF. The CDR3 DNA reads TGTGCCAGCAGTAGACTAGCGGGGGGGAGTGAGCAGTTCTTC.

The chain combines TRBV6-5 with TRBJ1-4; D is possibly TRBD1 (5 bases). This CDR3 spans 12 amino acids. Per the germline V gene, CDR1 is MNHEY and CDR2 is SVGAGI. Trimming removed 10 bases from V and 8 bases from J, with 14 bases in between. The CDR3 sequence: CATRTDKEKLFF. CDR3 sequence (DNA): TGTGCCACGAGGACGGACAAGGAAAAACTGTTTTTT.

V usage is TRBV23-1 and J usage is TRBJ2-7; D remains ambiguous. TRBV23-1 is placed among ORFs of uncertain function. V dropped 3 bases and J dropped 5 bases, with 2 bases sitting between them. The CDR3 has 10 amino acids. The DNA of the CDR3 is TGCGCCAGCAGTCACAACGAGCAGTACTTC. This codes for CASSHNEQYF.

The CDR3 is CASSVEAATDTQYF. CDR3 DNA: TGTGCCAGCAGCGTAGAAGCGGCGACAGATACGCAGTATTTT. V is TRBV9 and J is TRBJ2-3; perhaps TRBD2 as D (5 bases). The V gene's germline CDR1 is SGDLS and CDR2 YYNGEE. The CDR3 has 14 amino acids. Trimming took off 0 bases at V and 3 bases at J, with 8 bases between the two ends.

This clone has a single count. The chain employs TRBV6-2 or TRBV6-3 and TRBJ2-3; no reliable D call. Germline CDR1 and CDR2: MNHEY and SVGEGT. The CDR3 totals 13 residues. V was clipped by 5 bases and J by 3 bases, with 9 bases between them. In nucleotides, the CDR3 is TGTGCCAGCAGTCGACTGGAAACAGATACGCAGTATTTT. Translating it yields CASSRLETDTQYF.

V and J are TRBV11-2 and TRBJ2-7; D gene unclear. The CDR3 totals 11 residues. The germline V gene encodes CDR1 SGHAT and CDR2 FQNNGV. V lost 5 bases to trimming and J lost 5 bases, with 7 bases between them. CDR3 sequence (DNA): TGTGCCAGCAGCCCTGAGGACGAGCAGTACTTC. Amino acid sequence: CASSPEDEQYF.

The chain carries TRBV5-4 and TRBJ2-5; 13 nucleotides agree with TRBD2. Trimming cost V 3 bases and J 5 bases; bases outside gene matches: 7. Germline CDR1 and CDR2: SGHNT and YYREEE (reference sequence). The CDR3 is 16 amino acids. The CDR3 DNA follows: TGTGCCAGCAGCTCAGGACTAGCGGGAGTTCAGGAGACCCAGTACTTC. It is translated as CASSSGLAGVQETQYF.

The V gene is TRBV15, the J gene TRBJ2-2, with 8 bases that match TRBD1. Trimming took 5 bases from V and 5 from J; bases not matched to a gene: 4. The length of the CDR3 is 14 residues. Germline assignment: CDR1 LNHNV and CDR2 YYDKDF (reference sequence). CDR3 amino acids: CATSRGQATGELFF. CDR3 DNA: TGTGCCACCAGCCGGGGACAGGCAACCGGGGAGCTGTTTTTT.

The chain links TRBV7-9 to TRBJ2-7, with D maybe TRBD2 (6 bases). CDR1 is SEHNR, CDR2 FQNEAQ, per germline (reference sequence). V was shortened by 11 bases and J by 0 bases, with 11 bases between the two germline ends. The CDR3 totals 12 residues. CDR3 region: CAGGTDSYEQYF. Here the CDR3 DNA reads TGTGCCGGGGGGACGGACTCCTACGAGCAGTACTTC.

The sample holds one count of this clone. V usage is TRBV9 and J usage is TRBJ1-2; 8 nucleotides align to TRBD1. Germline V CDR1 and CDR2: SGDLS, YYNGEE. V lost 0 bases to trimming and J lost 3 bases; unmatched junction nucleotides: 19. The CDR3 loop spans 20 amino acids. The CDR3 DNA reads TGTGCCAGCAGCGTAGCCCCGGAACAGGGGGAAGCCCCTCTCTACTATGGCTACACCTTC. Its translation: CASSVAPEQGEAPLYYGYTF. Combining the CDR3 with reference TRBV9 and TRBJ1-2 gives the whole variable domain DSGVTQTPKHLITATGQRVTLRCSPRSGDLSVYWYQQSLDQGLQFLIQYYNGEERAKGNILERFSAQQFPDLHSELNLSSLELGDSALYFCASSVAPEQGEAPLYYGYTFGSGTRLTVV.

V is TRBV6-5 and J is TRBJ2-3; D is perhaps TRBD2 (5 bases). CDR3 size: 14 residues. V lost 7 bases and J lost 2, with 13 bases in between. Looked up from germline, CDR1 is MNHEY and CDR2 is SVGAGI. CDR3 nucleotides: TGTGCCAGCAAGATCGGAGGAACCACAGATACGCAGTATTTT. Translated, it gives CASKIGGTTDTQYF.

For the CDR3, the DNA is TGTGCCAGCTCCCAAGGACAGGTAGGAGAGACCCAGTACTTC. This translates into CASSQGQVGETQYF. The chain employs TRBV18 and TRBJ2-5; 7 positions match TRBD1. The CDR3 consists of 14 residues. V was pared by 6 bases and J by 4 bases, with 8 bases of the junction left unmatched. Germline CDR1 reads KGHSH; CDR2 reads LQKENI. Full variable domain (remainder filled in from reference TRBV18 and TRBJ2-5): NAGVMQNPRHLVRRRGQEARLRCSPMKGHSHVYWYRQLPEEGLKFMVYLQKENIIDESGMPKERFSAEFPKEGPSILRIQQVVRGDSAAYFCASSQGQVGETQYFGPGTRLLVL.

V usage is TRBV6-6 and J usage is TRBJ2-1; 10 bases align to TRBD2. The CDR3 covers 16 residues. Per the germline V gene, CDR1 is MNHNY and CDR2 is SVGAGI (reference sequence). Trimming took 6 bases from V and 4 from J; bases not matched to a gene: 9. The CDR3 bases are TGTGCCAGCAGCCCCACCGGGACTAGCGTTTACAATGAGCAGTTCTTC. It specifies CASSPTGTSVYNEQFF.

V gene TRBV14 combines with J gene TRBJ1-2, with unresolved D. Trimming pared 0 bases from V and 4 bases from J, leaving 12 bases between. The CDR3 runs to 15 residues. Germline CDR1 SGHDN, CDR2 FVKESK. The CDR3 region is CASSQERETTYGYTF. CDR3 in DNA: TGTGCCAGCAGCCAAGAGAGGGAAACCACCTATGGCTACACCTTC.

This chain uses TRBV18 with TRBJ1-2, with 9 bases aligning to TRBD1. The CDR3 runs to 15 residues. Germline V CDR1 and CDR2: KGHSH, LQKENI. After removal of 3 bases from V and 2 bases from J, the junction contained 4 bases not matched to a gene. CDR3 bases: TGTGCCAGCTCACCTGGGACAGGGAGCAACTATGGCTACACCTTC. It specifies CASSPGTGSNYGYTF.

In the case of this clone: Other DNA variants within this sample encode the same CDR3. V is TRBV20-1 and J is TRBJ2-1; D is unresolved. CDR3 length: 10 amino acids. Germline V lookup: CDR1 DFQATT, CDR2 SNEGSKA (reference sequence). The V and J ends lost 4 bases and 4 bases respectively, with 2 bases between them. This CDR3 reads CSATYNEQFF. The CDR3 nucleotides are TGCAGTGCTACTTACAATGAGCAGTTCTTC.

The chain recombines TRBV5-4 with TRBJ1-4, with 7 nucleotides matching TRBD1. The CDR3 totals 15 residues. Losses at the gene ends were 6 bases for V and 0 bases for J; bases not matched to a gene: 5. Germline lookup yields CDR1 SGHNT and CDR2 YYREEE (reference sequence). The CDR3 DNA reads TGTGCCAGCACCAGACAGGGTGCAACTAATGAAAAACTGTTTTTT. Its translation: CASTRQGATNEKLFF.

The CDR3 DNA follows: TGTGCCAGCAGTGCCCTCCGGACAGGGACTCATAATTCACCCCTCCACTTT. Its protein is CASSALRTGTHNSPLHF. V gene TRBV25-1 combines with J gene TRBJ1-6; 8 bases align to TRBD1. Germline CDR1 MGHDK, CDR2 SYGVNS. V trimming: 4 bases; J trimming: 5 bases; junction bases outside the gene matches: 10. CDR3 length: 17 residues.

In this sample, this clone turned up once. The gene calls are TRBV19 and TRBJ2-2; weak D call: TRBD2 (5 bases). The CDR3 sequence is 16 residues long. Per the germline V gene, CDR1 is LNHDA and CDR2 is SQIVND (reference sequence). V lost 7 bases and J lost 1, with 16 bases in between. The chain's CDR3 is CASTTGNSQNTGELFF. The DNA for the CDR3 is TGTGCCAGTACCACCGGGAACAGTCAGAACACCGGGGAGCTGTTTTTT.

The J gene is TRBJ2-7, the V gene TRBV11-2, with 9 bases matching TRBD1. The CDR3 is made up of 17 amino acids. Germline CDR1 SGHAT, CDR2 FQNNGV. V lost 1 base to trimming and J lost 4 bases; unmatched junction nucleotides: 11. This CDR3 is CASSLGNLGQGNYEQYF. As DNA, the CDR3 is TGTGCCAGCAGCTTAGGTAACTTGGGACAGGGAAATTACGAGCAGTACTTC. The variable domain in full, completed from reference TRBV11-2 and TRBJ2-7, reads EAGVAQSPRYKIIEKRQSVAFWCNPISGHATLYWYQQILGQGPKLLIQFQNNGVVDDSQLPKDRFSAERLKGVDSTLKIQPAKLEDSAVYLCASSLGNLGQGNYEQYFGPGTRLTVT.

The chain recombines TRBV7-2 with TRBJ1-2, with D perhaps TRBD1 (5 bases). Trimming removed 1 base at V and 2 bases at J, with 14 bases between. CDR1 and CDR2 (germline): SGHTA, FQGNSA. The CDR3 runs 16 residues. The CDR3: CASSLGWGGGNYGYTF. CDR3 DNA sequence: TGTGCCAGCAGCTTAGGCTGGGGGGGAGGCAACTATGGCTACACCTTC.

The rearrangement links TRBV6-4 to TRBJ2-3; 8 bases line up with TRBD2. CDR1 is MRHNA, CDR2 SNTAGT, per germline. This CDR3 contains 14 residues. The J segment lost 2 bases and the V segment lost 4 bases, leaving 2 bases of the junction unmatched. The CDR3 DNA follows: TGTGCCAGCAGTGTGCGGGGGGACACAGATACGCAGTATTTT. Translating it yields CASSVRGDTDTQYF.

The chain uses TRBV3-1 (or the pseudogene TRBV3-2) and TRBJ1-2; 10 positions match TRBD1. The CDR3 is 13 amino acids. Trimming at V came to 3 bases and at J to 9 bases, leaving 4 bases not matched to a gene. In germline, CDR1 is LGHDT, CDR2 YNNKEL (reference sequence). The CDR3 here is CASSQGQGRCYTF. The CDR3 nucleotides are TGTGCCAGCAGCCAGGGACAGGGGAGATGCTACACCTTC.

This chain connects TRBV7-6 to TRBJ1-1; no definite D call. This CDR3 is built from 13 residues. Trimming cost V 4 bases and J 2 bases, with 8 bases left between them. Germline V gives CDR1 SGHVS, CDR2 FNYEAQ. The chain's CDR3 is CASSSTPNTEAFF. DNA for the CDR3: TGTGCCAGCAGCTCGACACCAAACACTGAAGCTTTCTTT.

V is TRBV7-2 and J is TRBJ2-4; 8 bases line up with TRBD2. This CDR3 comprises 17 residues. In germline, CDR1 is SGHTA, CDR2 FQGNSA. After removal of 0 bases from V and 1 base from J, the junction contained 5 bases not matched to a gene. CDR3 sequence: CASSLAISSGAKNIQYF. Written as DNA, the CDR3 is TGTGCCAGCAGCTTAGCGATTTCTAGCGGGGCCAAAAACATTCAGTACTTC. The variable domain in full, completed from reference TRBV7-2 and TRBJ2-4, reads GAGVSQSPSNKVTEKGKDVELRCDPISGHTALYWYRQSLGQGLEFLIYFQGNSAPDKSGLPSDRFSAERTGGSVSTLTIQRTQQEDSAVYLCASSLAISSGAKNIQYFGAGTRLSVL.

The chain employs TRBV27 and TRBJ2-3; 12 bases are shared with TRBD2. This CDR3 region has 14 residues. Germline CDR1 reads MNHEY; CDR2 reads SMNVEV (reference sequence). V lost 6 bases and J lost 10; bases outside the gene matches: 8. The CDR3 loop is CASSTLAGGPPQYF. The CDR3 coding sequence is TGTGCCAGCAGCACGCTAGCGGGGGGGCCGCCGCAGTATTTT.

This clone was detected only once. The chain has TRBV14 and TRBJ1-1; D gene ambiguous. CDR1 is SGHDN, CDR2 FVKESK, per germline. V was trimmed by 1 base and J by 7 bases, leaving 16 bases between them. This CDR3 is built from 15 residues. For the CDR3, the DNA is TGTGCCAGCAGCCAAGCCCTCGGGAACCCCAGTGAAGCTTTCTTT. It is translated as CASSQALGNPSEAFF.

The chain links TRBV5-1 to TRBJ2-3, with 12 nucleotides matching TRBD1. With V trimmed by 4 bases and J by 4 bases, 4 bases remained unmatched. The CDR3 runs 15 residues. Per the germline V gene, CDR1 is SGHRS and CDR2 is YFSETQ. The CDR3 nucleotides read TGCGCCAGCAGCGCCGGGACAGGGGGCGCAGATACGCAGTATTTT. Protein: CASSAGTGGADTQYF. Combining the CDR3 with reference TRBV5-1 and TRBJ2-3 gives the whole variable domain KAGVTQTPRYLIKTRGQQVTLSCSPISGHRSVSWYQQTPGQGLQFLFEYFSETQRNKGNFPGRFSGRQFSNSRSEMNVSTLELGDSALYLCASSAGTGGADTQYFGPGTRLTVL.

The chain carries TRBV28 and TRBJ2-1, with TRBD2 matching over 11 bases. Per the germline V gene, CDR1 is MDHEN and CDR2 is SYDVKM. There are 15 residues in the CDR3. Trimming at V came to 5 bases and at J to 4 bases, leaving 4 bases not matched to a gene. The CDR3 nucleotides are TGTGCCAGCAGTGCTAGCGGGAGGCGGTACAATGAGCAGTTCTTC. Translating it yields CASSASGRRYNEQFF.

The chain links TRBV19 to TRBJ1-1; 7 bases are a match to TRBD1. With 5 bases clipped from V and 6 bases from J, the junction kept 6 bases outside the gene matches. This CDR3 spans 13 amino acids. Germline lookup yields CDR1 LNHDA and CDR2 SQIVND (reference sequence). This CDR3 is CASSVQGVAEAFF. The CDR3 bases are TGTGCCAGTAGTGTTCAGGGGGTGGCTGAAGCTTTCTTT.